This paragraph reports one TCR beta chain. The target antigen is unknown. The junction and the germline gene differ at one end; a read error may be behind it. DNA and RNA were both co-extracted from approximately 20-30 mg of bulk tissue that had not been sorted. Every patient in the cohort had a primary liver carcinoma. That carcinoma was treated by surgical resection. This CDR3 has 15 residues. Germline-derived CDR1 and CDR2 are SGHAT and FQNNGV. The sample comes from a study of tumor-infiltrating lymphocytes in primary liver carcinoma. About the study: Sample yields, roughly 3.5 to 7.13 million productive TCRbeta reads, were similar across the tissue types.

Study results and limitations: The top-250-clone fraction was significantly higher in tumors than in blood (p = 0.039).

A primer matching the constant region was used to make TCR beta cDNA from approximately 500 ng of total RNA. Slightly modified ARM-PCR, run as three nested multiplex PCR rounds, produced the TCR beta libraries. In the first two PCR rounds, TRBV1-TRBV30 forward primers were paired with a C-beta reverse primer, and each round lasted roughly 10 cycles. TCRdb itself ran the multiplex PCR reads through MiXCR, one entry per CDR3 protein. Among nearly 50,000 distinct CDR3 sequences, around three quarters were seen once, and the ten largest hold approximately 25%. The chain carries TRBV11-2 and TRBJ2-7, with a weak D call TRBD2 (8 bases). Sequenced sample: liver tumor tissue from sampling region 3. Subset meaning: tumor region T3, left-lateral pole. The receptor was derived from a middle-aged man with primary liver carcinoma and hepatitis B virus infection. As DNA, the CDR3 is TGTACCAGTAGCCAATATTCGGGAGGGGGCTACGAACATTACTTC. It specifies CTSSQYSGGGYEHYF.